The following is a T cell receptor beta chain sequence with its context. The data originate from a study of blood T cell repertoires in COVID-19. The table came from immunoSEQ multiplex PCR; TCRdb's copy has only in-frame clones and leaves some out. The sample carries roughly 41,000 clones, over 80% recorded once. Trimming took 5 bases from V and 8 from J, leaving 12 bases between them. CDR3 length equals 13 residues. From germline, CDR1 is PRHDT and CDR2 FYEKMQ (reference sequence). This rearrangement joins TRBV13 to TRBJ1-4; D unclear. The clonotype was recovered from a woman older than 75 with acute or convalescent COVID-19. The sequencing input was peripheral blood. Here the CDR3 DNA reads TGTGCCAGCAGCCGTAGTGGGAGCGAAAAACTGTTTTTT. The encoded protein is CASSRSGSEKLFF.